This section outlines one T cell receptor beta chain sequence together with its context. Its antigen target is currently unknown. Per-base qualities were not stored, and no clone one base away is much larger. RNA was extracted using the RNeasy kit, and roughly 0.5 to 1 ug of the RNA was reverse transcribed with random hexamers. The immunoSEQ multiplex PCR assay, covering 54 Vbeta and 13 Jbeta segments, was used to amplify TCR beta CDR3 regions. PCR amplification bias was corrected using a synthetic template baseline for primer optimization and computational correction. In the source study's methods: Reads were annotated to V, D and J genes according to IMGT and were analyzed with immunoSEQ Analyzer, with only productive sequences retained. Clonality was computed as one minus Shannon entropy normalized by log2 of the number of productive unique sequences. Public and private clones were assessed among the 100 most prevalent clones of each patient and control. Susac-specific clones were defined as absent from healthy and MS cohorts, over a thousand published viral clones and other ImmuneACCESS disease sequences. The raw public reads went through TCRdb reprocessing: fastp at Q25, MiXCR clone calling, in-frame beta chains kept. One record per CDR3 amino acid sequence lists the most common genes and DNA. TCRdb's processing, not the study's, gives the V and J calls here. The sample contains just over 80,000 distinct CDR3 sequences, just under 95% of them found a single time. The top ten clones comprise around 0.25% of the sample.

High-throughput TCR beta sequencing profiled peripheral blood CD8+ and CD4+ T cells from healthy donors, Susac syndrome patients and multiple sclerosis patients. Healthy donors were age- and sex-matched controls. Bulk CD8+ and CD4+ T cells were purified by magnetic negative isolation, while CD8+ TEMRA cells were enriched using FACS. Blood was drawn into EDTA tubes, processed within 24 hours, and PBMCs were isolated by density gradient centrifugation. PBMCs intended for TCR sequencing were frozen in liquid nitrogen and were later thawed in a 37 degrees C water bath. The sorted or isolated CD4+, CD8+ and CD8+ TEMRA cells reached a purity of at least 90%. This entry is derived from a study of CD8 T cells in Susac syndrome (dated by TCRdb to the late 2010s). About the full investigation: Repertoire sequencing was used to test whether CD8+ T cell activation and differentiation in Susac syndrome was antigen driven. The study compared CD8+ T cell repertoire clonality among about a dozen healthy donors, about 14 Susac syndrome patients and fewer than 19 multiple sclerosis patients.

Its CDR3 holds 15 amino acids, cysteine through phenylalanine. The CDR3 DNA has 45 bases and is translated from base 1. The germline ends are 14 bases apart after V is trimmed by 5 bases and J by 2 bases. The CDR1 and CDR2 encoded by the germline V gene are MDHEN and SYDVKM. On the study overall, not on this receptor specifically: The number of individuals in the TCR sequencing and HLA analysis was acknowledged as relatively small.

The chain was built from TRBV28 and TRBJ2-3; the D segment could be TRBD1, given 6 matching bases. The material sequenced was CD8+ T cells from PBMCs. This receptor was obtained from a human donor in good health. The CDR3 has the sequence CASSTPQGTTDTQYF. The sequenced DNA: TGTGCCAGCAGTACGCCCCAGGGGACCACAGATACGCAGTATTTT.